This TCR beta chain was identified in a study of OX40 agonist ivuxolimab in advanced cancers. Study information: Patients were dosed with the agonistic anti-OX40 (CD134) antibody ivuxolimab.

Sequencing was performed with immunoSEQ multiplex PCR; in TCRdb, only in-frame clones are kept and a portion is missing. The sample holds 25,000 or so clones, around 79% seen once. This CDR3 is 14 amino acids long. From germline, CDR1 is SNHLY and CDR2 FYNNEI. The V end lost 4 bases, the J end lost 6 bases, and 12 bases lay between the germline ends. This clone was counted between two and nine times. No antigen is known for it. General study results and limits: Average numbers of expanded clones were greater in CD8+ T cells than in CD4+.

Sequences were derived from CD4+ or CD8+ T cells sorted from blood, sampled in a trial of the OX40 agonist ivuxolimab. The chain carries TRBV2 and TRBJ2-2, with D possibly being TRBD1 or TRBD2 (5 bases each). This receptor was taken from an adult with an advanced solid tumor such as melanoma, head and neck, liver or kidney cancer. The CDR3 DNA sequence: TGTGCCAGCAGTGTCCAGGGAGTTCCCGGGGAGCTGTTTTTT. It specifies CASSVQGVPGELFF.